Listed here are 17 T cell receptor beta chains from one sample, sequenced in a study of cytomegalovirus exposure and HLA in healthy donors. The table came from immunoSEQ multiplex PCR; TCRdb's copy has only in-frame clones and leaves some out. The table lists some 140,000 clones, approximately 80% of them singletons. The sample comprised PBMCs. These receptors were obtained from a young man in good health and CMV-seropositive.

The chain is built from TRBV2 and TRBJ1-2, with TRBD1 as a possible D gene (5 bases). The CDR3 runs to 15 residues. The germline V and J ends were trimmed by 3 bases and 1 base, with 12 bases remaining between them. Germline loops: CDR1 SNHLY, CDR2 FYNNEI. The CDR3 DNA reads TGTGCCAGCAGTGATGTCGGGGGTTTTAACTATGGCTACACCTTC. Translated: CASSDVGGFNYGYTF.

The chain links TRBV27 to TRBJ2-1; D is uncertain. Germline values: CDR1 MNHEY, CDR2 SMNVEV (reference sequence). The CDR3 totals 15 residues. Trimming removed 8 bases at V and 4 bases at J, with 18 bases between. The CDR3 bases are TGTGCCAGCTCGGGTCCGAACCAAGCATACAATGAGCAGTTCTTC. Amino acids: CASSGPNQAYNEQFF.

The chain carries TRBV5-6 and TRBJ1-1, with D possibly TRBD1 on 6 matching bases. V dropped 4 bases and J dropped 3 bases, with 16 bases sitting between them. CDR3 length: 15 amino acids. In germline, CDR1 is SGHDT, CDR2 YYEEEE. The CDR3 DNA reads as TGTGCCAGCAGCCCGGGGGGGGGCTGGGACACTGAAGCTTTCTTT. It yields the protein CASSPGGGWDTEAFF.

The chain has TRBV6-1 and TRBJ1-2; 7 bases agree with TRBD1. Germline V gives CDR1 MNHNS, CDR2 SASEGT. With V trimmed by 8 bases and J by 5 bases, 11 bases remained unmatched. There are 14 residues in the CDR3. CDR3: CASGDSRHRYGYTF. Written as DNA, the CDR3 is TGTGCCAGCGGGGACAGCCGACACCGTTATGGCTACACCTTC.

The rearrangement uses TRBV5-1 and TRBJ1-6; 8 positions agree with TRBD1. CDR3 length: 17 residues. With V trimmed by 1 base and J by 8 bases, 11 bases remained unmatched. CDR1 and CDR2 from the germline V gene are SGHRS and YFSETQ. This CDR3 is CASSLSAGTGAYSPLHF. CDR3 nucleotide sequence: TGCGCCAGCAGCTTGTCCGCCGGGACAGGCGCTTATTCACCCCTCCACTTT.

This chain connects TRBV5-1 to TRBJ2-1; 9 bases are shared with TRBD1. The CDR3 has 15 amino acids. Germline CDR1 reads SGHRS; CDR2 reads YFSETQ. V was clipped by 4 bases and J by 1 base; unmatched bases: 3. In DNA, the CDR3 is TGCGCCAGCAGCATCGGACAGGGGTCCTACAATGAGCAGTTCTTC. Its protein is CASSIGQGSYNEQFF.

The chain's CDR3 is CASSLGRRGSNTEAFF. The CDR3 nucleotides read TGTGCCAGCAGCTTAGGTAGGCGGGGATCGAACACTGAAGCTTTCTTT. V is TRBV7-8 and J is TRBJ1-1; D is uncertain. Germline V gene lookup returns CDR1 SGHVS and CDR2 FQNEAQ. The V end was cut by 1 base, the J end by 1 base, with 13 bases between. The CDR3 has 16 residues.

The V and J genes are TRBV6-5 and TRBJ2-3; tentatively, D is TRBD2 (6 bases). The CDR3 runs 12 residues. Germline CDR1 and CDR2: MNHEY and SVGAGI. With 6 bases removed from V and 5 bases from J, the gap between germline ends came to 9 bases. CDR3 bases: TGTGCCAGCAGCTCGGAGGGAGATACGCAGTATTTT. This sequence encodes CASSSEGDTQYF.

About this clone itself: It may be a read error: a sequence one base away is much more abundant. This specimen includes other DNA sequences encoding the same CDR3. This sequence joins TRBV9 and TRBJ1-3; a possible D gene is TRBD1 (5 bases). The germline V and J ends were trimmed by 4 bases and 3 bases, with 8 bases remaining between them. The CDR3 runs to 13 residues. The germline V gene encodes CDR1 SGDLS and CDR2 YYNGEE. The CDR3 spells CASSWGDGNTIYF. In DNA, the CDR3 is TGTGCCAGCAGCTGGGGGGATGGAAACACCATATATTTT.

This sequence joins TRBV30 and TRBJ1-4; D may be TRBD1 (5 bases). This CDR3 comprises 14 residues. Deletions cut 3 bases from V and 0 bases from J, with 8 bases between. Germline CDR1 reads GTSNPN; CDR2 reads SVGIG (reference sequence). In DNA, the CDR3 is TGTGCCTGGAGCGGGACTGCAACTAATGAAAAACTGTTTTTT. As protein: CAWSGTATNEKLFF.

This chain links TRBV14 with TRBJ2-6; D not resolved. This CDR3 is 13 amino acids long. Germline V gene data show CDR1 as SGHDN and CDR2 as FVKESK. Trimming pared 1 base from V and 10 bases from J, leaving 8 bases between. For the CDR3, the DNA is TGTGCCAGCAGCCAAGTAATCGGGAACGTCCTGACTTTC. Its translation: CASSQVIGNVLTF.

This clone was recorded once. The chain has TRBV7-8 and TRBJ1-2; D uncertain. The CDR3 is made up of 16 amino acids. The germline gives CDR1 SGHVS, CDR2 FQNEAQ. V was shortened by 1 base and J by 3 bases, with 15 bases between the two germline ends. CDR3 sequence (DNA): TGTGCCAGCAGCTTAGACCGGTTCAGGCTTGACTATGGCTACACCTTC. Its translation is CASSLDRFRLDYGYTF.

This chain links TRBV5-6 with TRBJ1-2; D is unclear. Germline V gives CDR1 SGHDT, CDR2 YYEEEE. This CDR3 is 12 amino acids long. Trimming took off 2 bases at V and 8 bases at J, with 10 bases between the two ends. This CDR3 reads CASSFGVLGYTF. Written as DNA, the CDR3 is TGTGCCAGCAGCTTCGGGGTTTTGGGCTACACCTTC.

CDR3 nucleotides: TGTGCCAGCAGCGCGGGGACGGTGCGGGGAAACACCATATATTTT. It specifies CASSAGTVRGNTIYF. J is TRBJ1-3 and V is TRBV5-4; D may be TRBD1 (5 bases). Trimming cost V 4 bases and J 4 bases, with 15 bases left between them. Germline V gene lookup returns CDR1 SGHNT and CDR2 YYREEE (reference sequence). The CDR3 length is 15 residues.

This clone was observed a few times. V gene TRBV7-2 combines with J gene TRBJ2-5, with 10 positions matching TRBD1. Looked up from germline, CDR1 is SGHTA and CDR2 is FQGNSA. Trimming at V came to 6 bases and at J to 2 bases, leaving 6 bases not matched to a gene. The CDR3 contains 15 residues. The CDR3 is CASSWDRGGQETQYF. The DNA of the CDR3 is TGTGCCAGCAGTTGGGACAGGGGAGGGCAAGAGACCCAGTACTTC.

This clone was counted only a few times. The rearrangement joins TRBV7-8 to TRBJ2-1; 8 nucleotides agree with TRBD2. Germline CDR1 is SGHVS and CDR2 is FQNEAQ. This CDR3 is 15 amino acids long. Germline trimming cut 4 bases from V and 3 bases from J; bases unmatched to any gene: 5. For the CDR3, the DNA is TGTGCCAGCAGCTCAGTAGCGGGGCGCTACAATGAGCAGTTCTTC. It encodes CASSSVAGRYNEQFF.

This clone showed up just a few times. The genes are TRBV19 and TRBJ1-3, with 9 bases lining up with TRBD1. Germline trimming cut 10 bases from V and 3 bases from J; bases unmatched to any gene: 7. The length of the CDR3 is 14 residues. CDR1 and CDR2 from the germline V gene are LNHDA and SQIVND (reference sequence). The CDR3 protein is CATWTGAYGNTIYF. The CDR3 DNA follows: TGTGCCACCTGGACAGGGGCTTATGGAAACACCATATATTTT.